These 18 T cell receptor beta chains came from one sample sequenced in a study of shared clonotypes between healthy human individuals. Assay used: immunoSEQ multiplex PCR; TCRdb lists only in-frame clones, some missing. The sample has about 2 million clones, 85% to 95% seen once; the top ten hold 0.13%. Material for sequencing was naive CD4+ T cells sorted from blood. Noted subset: CD45RA+ positively selected. These receptors were taken from a man aged 18 to 35 in good health.

Points on this clone: Within the sample, other DNA sequences also encode this same CDR3. The chain is built from TRBV5-1 and TRBJ2-7, with D perhaps TRBD1 (5 bases). V was shortened by 0 bases and J by 2 bases, with 9 bases between the two germline ends. The CDR3 is 14 amino acids. CDR1 SGHRS and CDR2 YFSETQ come from the germline V gene. CDR3 sequence reads: CASSLGQLPYEQYF. CDR3 nucleotides: TGCGCCAGCAGCTTGGGACAGCTCCCCTACGAGCAGTACTTC.

The chain recombines TRBV6-5 with TRBJ2-7, with TRBD1 as a possible D gene (5 bases). Germline CDR1 reads MNHEY; CDR2 reads SVGAGI. Between the trimmed V and J ends, which lost 0 bases and 2 bases, there was a span of 11 bases. The CDR3 sequence is 15 residues long. CDR3 DNA sequence: TGTGCCAGCAGTTACTCAGGCCGCAGGGCCTACGAGCAGTACTTC. Translated, it gives CASSYSGRRAYEQYF.

The J gene is TRBJ1-2, the V gene TRBV4-1, with D unclear. V was trimmed by 5 bases and J by 5 bases, leaving 9 bases between them. The CDR3 contains 12 residues. The germline V gene has CDR1 MGHRA and CDR2 YSYEKL. The CDR3 reads CASSGRDYGYTF. CDR3 in DNA: TGCGCCAGCAGCGGCCGGGATTATGGCTACACCTTC.

As for this clone: This sample includes further DNA sequences coding for the same CDR3. This chain uses TRBV7-9 with TRBJ2-3; no clear D gene. This CDR3 spans 16 amino acids. Trimming stripped 1 base from V and 0 bases from J, with 11 bases between. Germline CDR1 reads SEHNR; CDR2 reads FQNEAQ (reference sequence). The CDR3 sequence: CASSLGLRTSTDTQYF. CDR3 bases: TGTGCCAGCAGCTTAGGGCTACGTACTAGCACAGATACGCAGTATTTT.

Notes on this clone: The same CDR3 arises from other DNA sequences in this sample as well. The chain uses TRBV7-2 and TRBJ2-7, with 7 bases identical to TRBD1. The germline V gene encodes CDR1 SGHTA and CDR2 FQGNSA. The CDR3 is made up of 14 amino acids. V was clipped by 4 bases and J by 3 bases; unmatched bases: 6. The DNA of the CDR3 is TGTGCCAGCAGCTCGTCAGGGGGTAGCTACGAGCAGTACTTC. Amino acids: CASSSSGGSYEQYF.

The chain combines TRBV10-1 with TRBJ2-5; D is ambiguous. The CDR3 contains 11 residues. Germline CDR1 WNHNN, CDR2 SYGVQD (reference sequence). V was shortened by 3 bases and J by 3 bases, with 2 bases between the two germline ends. The CDR3 sequence: CASSEEETQYF. The DNA of the CDR3 is TGCGCCAGCAGTGAAGAAGAGACCCAGTACTTC.

The V call is TRBV10-3, the J call TRBJ1-5, with D uncertain. The CDR3 is 13 residues long. V lost 1 base, J lost 3 bases, and 4 bases lay in between. Germline V lookup: CDR1 ENHRY, CDR2 SYGVKD. CDR3 sequence reads: CAISELDNQPQHF. CDR3 DNA: TGTGCCATCAGTGAGTTGGACAATCAGCCCCAGCATTTT.

The CDR3, as DNA: TGTGCCAGCAGTTACGTGCCGGGGGCCAACGTCCTGACTTTC. Residues: CASSYVPGANVLTF. The chain carries TRBV6-5 and TRBJ2-6; the D is unclear. The germline gives CDR1 MNHEY, CDR2 SVGAGI. There are 14 residues in the CDR3. Trimming stripped 2 bases from V and 4 bases from J, with 6 bases between.

V gene TRBV7-9 combines with J gene TRBJ1-6; D is unclear. Trimming pared 3 bases from V and 10 bases from J, leaving 13 bases between. Germline V gene lookup returns CDR1 SEHNR and CDR2 FQNEAQ (reference sequence). This CDR3 has 14 residues. The CDR3 sequence is CASSLGMGSSPLHF. In DNA form, the CDR3 reads TGTGCCAGCAGCTTGGGGATGGGCAGCTCACCCCTCCACTTT.

V gene TRBV21-1 combines with J gene TRBJ1-5. TRBV21-1 is classified as a pseudogene. CDR3 size: 14 residues. CDR3 nucleotide sequence: TGTGCCAGCAGCAAGAGCTATAGCAATCAGCCCCAGCATTTT. It translates to CASSKSYSNQPQHF.

The genes are TRBV6-1 and TRBJ1-5; unclear D gene. CDR3 size: 13 residues. CDR1 and CDR2 (germline): MNHNS, SASEGT. V was pared by 6 bases and J by 7 bases, with 13 bases between. CDR3 DNA: TGTGCCAGCAGGTCAGACTTGGGCCAGCCCCAGCATTTT. It encodes CASRSDLGQPQHF.

The rearrangement uses TRBV7-2 and TRBJ1-1; 8 bases match TRBD1. V gave up 5 bases and J gave up 4 bases; unmatched junction bases: 9. Germline V gives CDR1 SGHTA, CDR2 FQGNSA. CDR3 size: 15 residues. This CDR3 is CASSAQTGVATEAFF. The DNA for the CDR3 is TGTGCCAGCAGCGCCCAGACAGGGGTGGCCACTGAAGCTTTCTTT.

This clone has only a few counts. This same CDR3 is encoded by further DNA sequences in the sample. The chain joins TRBV10-3 to TRBJ1-5; a weak D match, TRBD1 (5 bases). Germline-derived CDR1 and CDR2 are ENHRY and SYGVKD. The CDR3 covers 14 residues. V was cut by 4 bases and J by 0 bases, with 7 bases left in between. CDR3 protein: CAISVGGSNQPQHF. CDR3 DNA: TGTGCCATCAGTGTTGGGGGTAGCAATCAGCCCCAGCATTTT.

Turning to this clone: Within the sample, other DNA sequences also encode this same CDR3. The V gene is TRBV11-2, the J gene TRBJ2-5; D may be TRBD1 (6 bases). V lost 1 base and J lost 4, with 7 bases in between. The CDR3 consists of 13 residues. Per the germline V gene, CDR1 is SGHAT and CDR2 is FQNNGV. The CDR3 here is CASSLGGRETQYF. CDR3 nucleotides: TGTGCCAGCAGCTTAGGGGGGCGAGAGACCCAGTACTTC.

This clone was counted once. The chain is built from TRBV10-3 and TRBJ1-1; D not certain. V shed 4 bases and J shed 1 base, with 10 bases lying between them. The CDR3 covers 14 residues. Germline-derived CDR1 and CDR2 are ENHRY and SYGVKD. The CDR3 DNA follows: TGTGCCATCAGTGTTGGCAGGCCGAACACTGAAGCTTTCTTT. Encoded protein: CAISVGRPNTEAFF.

J is TRBJ1-6 and V is TRBV7-2; 10 bases map to TRBD1. V lost 5 bases, J lost 9 bases, and 7 bases stayed unmatched. The CDR3 is 15 amino acids. Germline V gene sequence: CDR1 SGHTA, CDR2 FQGNSA. CDR3 bases: TGTGCCAGCAGCACCCGGACAGGGGGAATTTCACCCCTCCACTTT. It yields the protein CASSTRTGGISPLHF.

The rearrangement joins TRBV18 to TRBJ2-7; D is possibly TRBD2 (5 bases). The CDR3 loop spans 13 amino acids. The V end was cut by 2 bases, the J end by 4 bases, with 9 bases between. In germline, CDR1 is KGHSH, CDR2 LQKENI. The CDR3, as DNA: TGTGCCAGCTCACCAGTCGGGGAGTACGAGCAGTACTTC. It yields the protein CASSPVGEYEQYF. Full variable domain (outside the CDR3, taken from reference TRBV18 and TRBJ2-7): NAGVMQNPRHLVRRRGQEARLRCSPMKGHSHVYWYRQLPEEGLKFMVYLQKENIIDESGMPKERFSAEFPKEGPSILRIQQVVRGDSAAYFCASSPVGEYEQYFGPGTRLTVT.

This chain connects TRBV9 to TRBJ1-3; possibly TRBD1 for D (5 bases). Per the germline V gene, CDR1 is SGDLS and CDR2 is YYNGEE. V lost 6 bases and J lost 0, with 10 bases in between. There are 14 residues in the CDR3. CDR3 in amino acids: CASKQALSGNTIYF. The CDR3 nucleotides read TGTGCCAGCAAACAGGCGCTCTCTGGAAACACCATATATTTT.